One TCR beta chain is described in this entry. The data were taken from a study of blood T cell repertoires in COVID-19. Membership in each cohort depended on participant-reported clinical history. This CDR3 is 15 amino acids long. The V gene's germline CDR1 is LGHNA and CDR2 YSLEER. The ends were cut back, 4 bases at V and 3 bases at J, with 15 bases in the middle. Sequencing used immunoSEQ multiplex PCR; TCRdb keeps in-frame clones, though not all of them. The sample holds 250,000 or so clones; approximately 88% are singletons and the top ten take roughly 2.3%. This rearrangement joins TRBV4-3 to TRBJ1-1, with D possibly matching TRBD1 (5 bases). Sequenced material: PBMCs or T cells enriched from blood (not recorded which). This receptor was taken from a woman in her 40s with acute COVID-19. The CDR3 nucleotides are TGCGCCAGCAGCCCAAGCGGGGGGACGTACACTGAAGCTTTCTTT. It translates to CASSPSGGTYTEAFF.